This TCR beta chain was observed in a study of STAT5B mutations in CD4+ large granular lymphocyte leukemia. Study at large: Healthy donors showed HLA-associated enrichment of the CDR3 'QG' motif. General study points: The CD4+ versus CD8+ T-LGLL clonality difference may reflect limited sample size.

Clones were read by immunoSEQ multiplex PCR, and TCRdb kept only the in-frame ones, dropping some. The sample has roughly 46,000 clones; around 81% are singletons. As for this clone: Its antigen is undetermined.

Germline loops: CDR1 KGHSY, CDR2 FQNENV. The CDR3 has 14 amino acids. The junction had 5 bases not matched to a gene; V was cut back by 3 bases and J by 4 bases. The chain has TRBV16 and TRBJ1-1; 7 bases fit TRBD1. This clonotype was sampled from a human donor in good health. The sample comprised CD4+ T cells from blood buffy coats. CDR3 loop: CASSQRQGGTEAFF. CDR3 sequence (DNA): TGTGCCAGCAGCCAGCGACAGGGCGGCACTGAAGCTTTCTTT.